This entry lists 15 T cell receptor beta chains sequenced from one sample in a study of blood T cell repertoires in COVID-19. Here immunoSEQ multiplex PCR was the method, and the copy in TCRdb shows in-frame clones only, minus some. The data show around 200,000 clones, 85% to 90% seen once. The source material was peripheral blood. The receptor set was obtained from a man between 70 and 80 years old with active or convalescent COVID-19.

The V and J genes are TRBV28 and TRBJ1-5; 8 bases match TRBD1. This CDR3 spans 16 amino acids. The germline gives CDR1 MDHEN, CDR2 SYDVKM. V shed 6 bases and J 1 base; nucleotides not matched to a gene: 8. The CDR3 here is CASRNGQGRSNQPQHF. The DNA for the CDR3 is TGTGCCAGCAGGAATGGACAGGGTAGGAGCAATCAGCCCCAGCATTTT. The whole variable domain, remainder taken from reference TRBV28 and TRBJ1-5, is DVKVTQSSRYLVKRTGEKVFLECVQDMDHENMFWYRQDPGLGLRLIYFSYDVKMKEKGDIPEGYSVSREKKERFSLILESASTNQTSMYLCASRNGQGRSNQPQHFGDGTRLSIL.

The chain employs TRBV19 and TRBJ2-1; 8 positions agree with TRBD2. Germline values: CDR1 LNHDA, CDR2 SQIVND (reference sequence). J lost 10 bases, V lost 3 bases, and 11 bases had no gene match. CDR3 length equals 15 residues. The CDR3 sequence is CASSIGDSGAGEQFF. Written as DNA, the CDR3 is TGTGCCAGTAGTATCGGTGATAGCGGGGCCGGCGAGCAGTTCTTC.

The chain carries TRBV2 and TRBJ2-5; 7 bases line up with TRBD1. The J segment lost 4 bases and the V segment lost 6 bases, leaving 11 bases of the junction unmatched. Germline V gives CDR1 SNHLY, CDR2 FYNNEI. CDR3 length: 15 residues. For the CDR3, the DNA is TGTGCCAGCAGGGGCAGGGGGTCGGTCAGAGAGACCCAGTACTTC. It is translated as CASRGRGSVRETQYF.

The J gene is TRBJ1-1, the V gene TRBV7-3, with a possible D match to TRBD1 (5 bases). CDR1 SGHTA and CDR2 FQGTGA come from the germline V gene. The V end was cut by 6 bases, the J end by 1 base, with 9 bases between. The CDR3 runs 13 residues. As DNA, the CDR3 is TGTGCCAGCAGTTTAGACAGGAACACTGAAGCTTTCTTT. It translates to CASSLDRNTEAFF.

This chain connects TRBV6-5 to TRBJ2-5; 8 nucleotides match TRBD1. Germline V lookup: CDR1 MNHEY, CDR2 SVGAGI. This CDR3 spans 16 amino acids. V shed 3 bases and J 5 bases; nucleotides not matched to a gene: 11. The CDR3 reads CASSYGIGRGQETQYF. CDR3 DNA: TGTGCCAGCAGTTATGGTATCGGCAGGGGGCAGGAGACCCAGTACTTC.

The chain carries TRBV28 and TRBJ2-1; 8 bases are a match to TRBD2. The CDR3 consists of 13 residues. Trimming at V came to 6 bases and at J to 8 bases, leaving 6 bases not matched to a gene. Germline CDR1 and CDR2: MDHEN and SYDVKM. The CDR3 DNA reads as TGTGCCAGCAGCGGGACTAGTGTGGATGAGCAGTTCTTC. As protein: CASSGTSVDEQFF. The full variable domain, rest sourced from reference TRBV28 and TRBJ2-1, is DVKVTQSSRYLVKRTGEKVFLECVQDMDHENMFWYRQDPGLGLRLIYFSYDVKMKEKGDIPEGYSVSREKKERFSLILESASTNQTSMYLCASSGTSVDEQFFGPGTRLTVL.

The genes are TRBV9 and TRBJ2-3; TRBD1 agrees at 8 bases. CDR3 size: 16 residues. Germline CDR1 and CDR2: SGDLS and YYNGEE. After removal of 0 bases from V and 2 bases from J, the junction contained 5 bases not matched to a gene. The CDR3 loop is CASSVEGTGITDTQYF. DNA for the CDR3: TGTGCCAGCAGCGTAGAGGGGACAGGCATCACAGATACGCAGTATTTT.

The V call is TRBV7-2, the J call TRBJ2-2; D gene uncertain. Germline values: CDR1 SGHTA, CDR2 FQGNSA. V was trimmed by 1 base and J by 7 bases, leaving 10 bases between them. CDR3 length: 14 amino acids. The CDR3 sequence is CASSLGLLGGELFF. Here the CDR3 DNA reads TGTGCCAGCAGCTTAGGCCTCCTCGGCGGGGAGCTGTTTTTT.

The rearrangement joins TRBV28 to TRBJ2-1; TRBD1 aligns across 7 bases. CDR1 is MDHEN, CDR2 SYDVKM, per germline. V trimming: 7 bases; J trimming: 4 bases; junction bases outside the gene matches: 13. The CDR3 sequence is 16 residues long. The CDR3 protein is CASKLHPPGQYNEQFF. CDR3 in DNA: TGTGCCAGCAAACTTCACCCCCCGGGACAGTACAATGAGCAGTTCTTC.

The chain uses TRBV6-6 and TRBJ2-4; TRBD2 matches 9 bases. This CDR3 contains 16 residues. The germline V gene has CDR1 MNHNY and CDR2 SVGAGI (reference sequence). Germline trimming cut 4 bases from V and 3 bases from J; bases unmatched to any gene: 7. DNA for the CDR3: TGTGCCAGCAGTTTCGCGGGAGGGAACGACAAAAACATTCAGTACTTC. Protein product: CASSFAGGNDKNIQYF.

The rearrangement uses TRBV7-2 and TRBJ1-6; D unresolved. Germline V gene data show CDR1 as SGHTA and CDR2 as FQGNSA. V lost 8 bases, J lost 3 bases, and 14 bases lay in between. The CDR3 extends over 15 amino acids. CDR3 protein: CASSHGTVYNSPLHF. The CDR3, as DNA: TGTGCCAGCTCGCACGGCACAGTCTATAATTCACCCCTCCACTTT.

This clone has more than one count but fewer than ten. The V and J genes are TRBV6-6 and TRBJ1-2, with TRBD1 identical over 10 bases. V lost 7 bases to trimming and J lost 3 bases; unmatched junction nucleotides: 2. In germline, CDR1 is MNHNY, CDR2 SVGAGI (reference sequence). The CDR3 spans 13 residues. The CDR3 is CASTGTGDYGYTF. CDR3 sequence (DNA): TGTGCCAGCACCGGGACAGGGGACTATGGCTACACCTTC.

V usage is TRBV6-2 or TRBV6-3 and J usage is TRBJ2-7, with 9 bases that match TRBD1. The germline V gene encodes CDR1 MNHEY and CDR2 SVGEGT. Losses at the gene ends were 5 bases for V and 3 bases for J; bases not matched to a gene: 8. The CDR3 loop spans 15 amino acids. CDR3 protein: CASSPRDRDIYEQYF. The CDR3 DNA reads TGTGCCAGCAGTCCCCGGGACAGGGATATCTACGAGCAGTACTTC.

CDR3 coding DNA: TGCAGTGCCAAGGACTTTCCCCACATATATTTT. This translates into CSAKDFPHIYF. The chain is built from TRBV20-1 and TRBJ1-3; D gene unclear. Germline V CDR1 and CDR2: DFQATT, SNEGSKA (reference sequence). The CDR3 runs 11 residues. Deletions cut 6 bases from V and 12 bases from J, with 15 bases between.

The rearrangement joins TRBV7-2 to TRBJ1-1, with D possibly matching TRBD1 (5 bases). The V and J ends lost 7 bases and 0 bases respectively, with 9 bases between them. There are 13 residues in the CDR3. Germline CDR1 reads SGHTA; CDR2 reads FQGNSA. CDR3 coding DNA: TGTGCCAGCACCCGACAGTTGAACACTGAAGCTTTCTTT. The encoded protein is CASTRQLNTEAFF.